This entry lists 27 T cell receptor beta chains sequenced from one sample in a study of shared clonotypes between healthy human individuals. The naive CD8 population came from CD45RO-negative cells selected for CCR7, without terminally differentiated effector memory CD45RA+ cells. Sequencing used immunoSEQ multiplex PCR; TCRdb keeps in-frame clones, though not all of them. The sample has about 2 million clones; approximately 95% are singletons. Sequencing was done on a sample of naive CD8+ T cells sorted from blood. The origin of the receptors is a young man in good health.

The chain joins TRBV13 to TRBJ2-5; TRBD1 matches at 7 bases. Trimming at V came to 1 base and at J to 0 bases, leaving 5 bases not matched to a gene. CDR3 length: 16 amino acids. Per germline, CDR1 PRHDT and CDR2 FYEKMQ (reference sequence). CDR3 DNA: TGTGCCAGCAGCTTAGCCGGGACAGTGTACCAAGAGACCCAGTACTTC. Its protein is CASSLAGTVYQETQYF.

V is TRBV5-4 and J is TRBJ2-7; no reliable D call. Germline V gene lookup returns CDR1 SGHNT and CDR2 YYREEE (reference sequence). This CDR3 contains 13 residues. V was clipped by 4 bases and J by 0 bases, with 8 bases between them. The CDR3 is CASSHLPSYEQYF. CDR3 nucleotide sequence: TGTGCCAGCAGCCACCTTCCCTCCTACGAGCAGTACTTC.

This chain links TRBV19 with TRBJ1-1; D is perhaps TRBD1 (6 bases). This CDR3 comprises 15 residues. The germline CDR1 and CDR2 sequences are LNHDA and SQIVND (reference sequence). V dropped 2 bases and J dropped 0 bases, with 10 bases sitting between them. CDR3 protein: CASSITGIMNTEAFF. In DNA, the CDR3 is TGTGCCAGTAGTATAACAGGGATCATGAACACTGAAGCTTTCTTT. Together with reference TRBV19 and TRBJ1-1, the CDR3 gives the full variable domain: DGGITQSPKYLFRKEGQNVTLSCEQNLNHDAMYWYRQDPGQGLRLIYYSQIVNDFQKGDIAEGYSVSREKKESFPLTVTSAQKNPTAFYLCASSITGIMNTEAFFGQGTRLTVV.

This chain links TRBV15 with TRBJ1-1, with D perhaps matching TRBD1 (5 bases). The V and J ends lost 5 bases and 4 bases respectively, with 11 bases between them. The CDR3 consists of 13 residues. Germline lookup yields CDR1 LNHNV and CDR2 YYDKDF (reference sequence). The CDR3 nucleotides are TGTGCCACCAGCTTGGGGGACCTCACTGAAGCTTTCTTT. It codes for CATSLGDLTEAFF.

DNA of the CDR3: TGTGCCAGTAGTATTCTGGGGGGGTACAATGAGCAGTTCTTC. This translates into CASSILGGYNEQFF. This chain joins TRBV19 and TRBJ2-1; 7 bases are shared with TRBD2. CDR3 size: 14 residues. Germline CDR1 reads LNHDA; CDR2 reads SQIVND (reference sequence). V was pared by 3 bases and J by 4 bases, with 3 bases of the junction left unmatched.

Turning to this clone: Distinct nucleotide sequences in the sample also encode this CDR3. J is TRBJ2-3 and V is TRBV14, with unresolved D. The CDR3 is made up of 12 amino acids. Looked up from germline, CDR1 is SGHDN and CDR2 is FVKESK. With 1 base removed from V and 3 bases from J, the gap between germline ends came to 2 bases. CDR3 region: CASSQVTDTQYF. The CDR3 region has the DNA TGTGCCAGCAGCCAAGTAACAGATACGCAGTATTTT.

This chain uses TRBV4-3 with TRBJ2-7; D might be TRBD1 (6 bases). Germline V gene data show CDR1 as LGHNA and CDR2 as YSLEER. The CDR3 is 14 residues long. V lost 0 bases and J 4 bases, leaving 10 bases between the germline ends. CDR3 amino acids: CASSQERQGYEQYF. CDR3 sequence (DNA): TGCGCCAGCAGCCAAGAGCGCCAGGGGTACGAGCAGTACTTC.

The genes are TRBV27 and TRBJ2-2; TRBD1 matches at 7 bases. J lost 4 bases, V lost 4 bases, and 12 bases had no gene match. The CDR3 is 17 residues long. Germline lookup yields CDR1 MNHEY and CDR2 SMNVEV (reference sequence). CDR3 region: CASSSTPGGRGTGELFF. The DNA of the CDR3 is TGTGCCAGCAGTTCGACCCCAGGGGGAAGAGGCACCGGGGAGCTGTTTTTT.

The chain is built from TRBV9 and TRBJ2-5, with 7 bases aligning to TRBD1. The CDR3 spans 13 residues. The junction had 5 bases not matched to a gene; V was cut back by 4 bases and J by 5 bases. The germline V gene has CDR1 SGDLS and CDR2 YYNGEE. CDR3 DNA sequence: TGTGCCAGCAGCCCCCAGGGGGACGAGACCCAGTACTTC. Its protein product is CASSPQGDETQYF.

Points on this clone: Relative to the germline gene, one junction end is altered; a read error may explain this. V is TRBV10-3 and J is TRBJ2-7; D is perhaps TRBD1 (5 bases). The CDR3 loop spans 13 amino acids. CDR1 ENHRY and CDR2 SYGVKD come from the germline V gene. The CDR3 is CAISESDTPILDF. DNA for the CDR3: TGTGCCATCAGTGAGTCGGACACCCCTATCCTTGACTTC.

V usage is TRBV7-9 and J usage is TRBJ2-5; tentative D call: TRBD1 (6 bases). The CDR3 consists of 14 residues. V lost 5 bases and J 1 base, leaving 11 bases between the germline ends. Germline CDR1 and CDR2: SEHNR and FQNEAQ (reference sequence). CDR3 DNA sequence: TGTGCCAGCAGCCCGGACAGAATCCAAGAGACCCAGTACTTC. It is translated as CASSPDRIQETQYF. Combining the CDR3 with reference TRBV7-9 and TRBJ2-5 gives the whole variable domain DTGVSQNPRHKITKRGQNVTFRCDPISEHNRLYWYRQTLGQGPEFLTYFQNEAQLEKSRLLSDRFSAERPKGSFSTLEIQRTEQGDSAMYLCASSPDRIQETQYFGPGTRLLVL.

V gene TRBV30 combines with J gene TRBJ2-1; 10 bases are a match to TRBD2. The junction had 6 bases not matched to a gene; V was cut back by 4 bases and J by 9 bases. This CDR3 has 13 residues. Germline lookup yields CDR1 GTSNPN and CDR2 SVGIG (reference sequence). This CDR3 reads CAWTGTSVGEQFF. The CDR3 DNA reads TGTGCCTGGACCGGGACTAGCGTTGGTGAGCAGTTCTTC.

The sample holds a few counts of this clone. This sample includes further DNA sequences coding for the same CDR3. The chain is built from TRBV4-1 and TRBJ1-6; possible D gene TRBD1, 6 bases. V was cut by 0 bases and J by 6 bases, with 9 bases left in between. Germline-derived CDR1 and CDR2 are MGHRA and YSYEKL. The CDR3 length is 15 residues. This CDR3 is CASSQERTANSPLHF. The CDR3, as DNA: TGCGCCAGCAGCCAAGAGAGGACAGCTAATTCACCCCTCCACTTT.

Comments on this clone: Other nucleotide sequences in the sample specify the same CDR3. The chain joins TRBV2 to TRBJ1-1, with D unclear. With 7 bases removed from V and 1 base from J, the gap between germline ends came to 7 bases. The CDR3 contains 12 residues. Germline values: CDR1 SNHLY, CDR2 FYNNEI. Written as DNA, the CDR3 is TGTGCCAGCACTGAGGGGAACACTGAAGCTTTCTTT. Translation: CASTEGNTEAFF.

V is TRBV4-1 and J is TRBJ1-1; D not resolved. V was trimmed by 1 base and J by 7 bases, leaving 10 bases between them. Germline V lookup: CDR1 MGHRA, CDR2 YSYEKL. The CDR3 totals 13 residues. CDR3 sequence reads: CASSQVLRNEAFF. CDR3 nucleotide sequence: TGCGCCAGCAGCCAAGTACTACGTAATGAAGCTTTCTTT.

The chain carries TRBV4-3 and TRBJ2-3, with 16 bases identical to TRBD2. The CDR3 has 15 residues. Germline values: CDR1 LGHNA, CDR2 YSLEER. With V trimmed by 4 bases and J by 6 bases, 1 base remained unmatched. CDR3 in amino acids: CASSPGLAGGDTQYF. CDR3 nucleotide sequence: TGCGCCAGCAGCCCGGGACTAGCGGGAGGGGATACGCAGTATTTT.

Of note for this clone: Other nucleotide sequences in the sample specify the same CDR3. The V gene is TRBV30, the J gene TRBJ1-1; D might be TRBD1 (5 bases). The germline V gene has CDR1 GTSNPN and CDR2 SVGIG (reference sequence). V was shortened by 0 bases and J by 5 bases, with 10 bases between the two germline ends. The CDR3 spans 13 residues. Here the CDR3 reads CAWSVPGGTEAFF. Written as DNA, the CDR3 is TGTGCCTGGAGTGTACCTGGGGGTACTGAAGCTTTCTTT. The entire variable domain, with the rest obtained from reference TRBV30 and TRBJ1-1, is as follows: SQTIHQWPATLVQPVGSPLSLECTVEGTSNPNLYWYRQAAGRGLQLLFYSVGIGQISSEVPQNLSASRPQDRQFILSSKKLLLSDSGFYLCAWSVPGGTEAFFGQGTRLTVV.

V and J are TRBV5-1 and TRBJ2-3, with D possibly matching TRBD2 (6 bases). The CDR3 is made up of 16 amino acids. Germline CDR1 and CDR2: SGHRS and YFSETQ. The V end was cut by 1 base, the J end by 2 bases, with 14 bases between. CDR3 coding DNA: TGCGCCAGCAGCTTGATCGGGCGGGGTTACACAGATACGCAGTATTTT. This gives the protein CASSLIGRGYTDTQYF.

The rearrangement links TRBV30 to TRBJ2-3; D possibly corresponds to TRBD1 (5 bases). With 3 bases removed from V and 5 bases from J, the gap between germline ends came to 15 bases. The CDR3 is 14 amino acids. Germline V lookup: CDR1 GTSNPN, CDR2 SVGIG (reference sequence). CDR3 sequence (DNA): TGTGCCTGGAGAGGGTCAGGGTGGGTAGATACGCAGTATTTT. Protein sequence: CAWRGSGWVDTQYF.

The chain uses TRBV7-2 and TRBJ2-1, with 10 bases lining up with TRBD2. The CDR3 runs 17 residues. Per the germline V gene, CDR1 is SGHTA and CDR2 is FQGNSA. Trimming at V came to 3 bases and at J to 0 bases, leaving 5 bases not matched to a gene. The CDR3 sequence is CASSFLAGDPSYNEQFF. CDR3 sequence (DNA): TGTGCCAGCAGCTTTCTAGCGGGAGACCCCTCCTACAATGAGCAGTTCTTC.

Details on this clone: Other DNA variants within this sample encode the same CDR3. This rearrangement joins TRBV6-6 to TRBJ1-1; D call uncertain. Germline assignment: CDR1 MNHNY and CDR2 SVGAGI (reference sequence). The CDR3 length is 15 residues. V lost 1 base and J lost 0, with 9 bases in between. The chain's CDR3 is CASSYLSGLNTEAFF. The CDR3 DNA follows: TGTGCCAGCAGTTACTTATCTGGTTTGAACACTGAAGCTTTCTTT.

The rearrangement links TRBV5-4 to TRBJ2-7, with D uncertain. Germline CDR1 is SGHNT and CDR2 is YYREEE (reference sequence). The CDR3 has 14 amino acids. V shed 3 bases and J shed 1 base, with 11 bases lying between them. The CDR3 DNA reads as TGTGCCAGCAGCTCCTTCGAGGTATCCTACGAGCAGTACTTC. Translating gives CASSSFEVSYEQYF.

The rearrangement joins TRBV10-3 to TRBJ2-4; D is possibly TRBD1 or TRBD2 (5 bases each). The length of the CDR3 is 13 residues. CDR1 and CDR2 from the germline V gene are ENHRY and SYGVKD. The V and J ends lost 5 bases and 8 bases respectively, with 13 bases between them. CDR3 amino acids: CAISMTARDIQYF. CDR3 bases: TGTGCCATCAGTATGACAGCGAGGGACATTCAGTACTTC.

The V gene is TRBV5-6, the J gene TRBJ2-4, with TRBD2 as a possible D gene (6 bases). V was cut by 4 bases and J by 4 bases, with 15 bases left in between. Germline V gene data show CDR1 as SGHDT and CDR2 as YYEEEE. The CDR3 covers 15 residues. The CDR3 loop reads CASSQATAGKNIQYF. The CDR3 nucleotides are TGTGCCAGCAGCCAAGCGACAGCGGGTAAAAACATTCAGTACTTC.

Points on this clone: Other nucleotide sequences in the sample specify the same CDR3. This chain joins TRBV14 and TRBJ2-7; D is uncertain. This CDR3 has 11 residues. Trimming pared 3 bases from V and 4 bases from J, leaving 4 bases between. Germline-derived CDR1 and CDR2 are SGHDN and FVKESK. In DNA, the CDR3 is TGTGCCAGCAGCCACGGTTACGAGCAGTACTTC. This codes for CASSHGYEQYF.

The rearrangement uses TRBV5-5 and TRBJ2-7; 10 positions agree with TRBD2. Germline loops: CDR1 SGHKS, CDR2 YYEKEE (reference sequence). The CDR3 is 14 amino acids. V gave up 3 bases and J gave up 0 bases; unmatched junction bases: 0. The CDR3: CASSWTSGSYEQYF. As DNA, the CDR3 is TGTGCCAGCAGCTGGACTAGCGGCTCCTACGAGCAGTACTTC.

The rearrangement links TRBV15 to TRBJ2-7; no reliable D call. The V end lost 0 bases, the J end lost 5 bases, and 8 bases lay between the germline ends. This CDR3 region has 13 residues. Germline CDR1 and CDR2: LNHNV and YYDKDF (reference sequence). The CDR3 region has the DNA TGTGCCACCAGCAGAGACCGCCCTCACGAGCAGTACTTC. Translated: CATSRDRPHEQYF.